The clone carrying this T cell receptor beta chain was picked up many times. The data are from a study of human T cells and chemical hapten exposure. Study-wide background: The scalp of each patient received a weekly diphenylcyclopropenone dose for the full approximately 24-week study.

CDR3 length: 12 residues. The ends were cut back, 0 bases at V and 8 bases at J, with 7 bases in the middle. Germline V CDR1 and CDR2: MNHEY, SVGEGT. TCRdb reprocessed the RACE reads via MiXCR and lists one record per CDR3 protein. The table includes fewer than 85,000 distinct CDR3 sequences, around a tenth detected once. The time point here: patch test 2, 6 weeks after DPC sensitization. Treatment specified: therapeutic diphenylcyclopropenone sensitization with weekly scalp DPC. The sample consisted of whole blood, taken in connection with sensitization to the hapten diphenylcyclopropenone (DPC). This receptor was identified in a man younger than 30 with alopecia areata. Some clones in this sample may be carry-over from other donors' samples. V usage is TRBV6-2 or TRBV6-3 and J usage is TRBJ1-2, with D unresolved. The CDR3 bases are TGTGCCAGCAGTTACTCGGTTGGCGGCTACACCTTC. This encodes CASSYSVGGYTF.